The 29 T cell receptor beta chains below come from one sample, sequenced in a study of blood T cell repertoires in COVID-19. Some clones are missing from TCRdb's copy, which holds only in-frame ones; the method was immunoSEQ multiplex PCR. The table includes about 670,000 clones, approximately 90% detected once. Sequenced sample: peripheral blood. The receptors here all came from a woman aged 18-29 years with acute or convalescent COVID-19.

The chain links TRBV7-9 to TRBJ2-7; 8 bases map to TRBD1. V gave up 3 bases and J gave up 4 bases; unmatched junction bases: 17. The CDR3 has 18 amino acids. Germline V CDR1 and CDR2: SEHNR, FQNEAQ (reference sequence). The CDR3 loop is CASSFGINAQGAEYEQYF. The CDR3 DNA reads as TGTGCCAGCAGCTTCGGTATTAACGCCCAGGGGGCAGAGTACGAGCAGTACTTC.

This chain links TRBV2 with TRBJ1-2; 7 bases align to TRBD1. Germline trimming cut 8 bases from V and 8 bases from J; bases unmatched to any gene: 8. This CDR3 is built from 12 residues. Germline V gene sequence: CDR1 SNHLY, CDR2 FYNNEI. The CDR3 sequence: CASQTGNEGYTF. CDR3 DNA: TGTGCCAGCCAGACAGGGAATGAAGGCTACACCTTC.

The rearrangement joins TRBV15 to TRBJ1-4, with 7 bases lining up with TRBD1. CDR1 is LNHNV and CDR2 is YYDKDF in the germline V gene (reference sequence). This CDR3 comprises 16 residues. The J segment lost 4 bases and the V segment lost 0 bases, leaving 5 bases of the junction unmatched. For the CDR3, the DNA is TGTGCCACCAGCAGAGAACAGGGGATGGGTAATGAAAAACTGTTTTTT. This codes for CATSREQGMGNEKLFF.

This chain connects TRBV2 to TRBJ1-1; 8 bases are shared with TRBD1. The CDR3 totals 14 residues. In germline, CDR1 is SNHLY, CDR2 FYNNEI. Trimming took 4 bases from V and 1 from J; bases not matched to a gene: 2. This chain's CDR3 is CASSGDRRNTEAFF. The CDR3 DNA reads as TGTGCCAGCAGTGGGGACAGGAGGAACACTGAAGCTTTCTTT.

Regarding this clone: At the DNA level, this CDR3 is encoded by other sequences in the same sample as well. CDR3 nucleotide sequence: TGTGCCAGCAGTTACTCGGGACAAGGGGGTCAGCCCCAGCATTTT. This sequence encodes CASSYSGQGGQPQHF. The chain carries TRBV6-5 and TRBJ1-5; tentative D call: TRBD1 (6 bases). Germline V gene data show CDR1 as MNHEY and CDR2 as SVGAGI. V was cut by 0 bases and J by 6 bases, with 12 bases left in between. This CDR3 contains 15 residues.

The J gene is TRBJ1-2, the V gene TRBV10-3; 11 nucleotides align to TRBD1. This CDR3 has 14 amino acids. Trimming cost V 10 bases and J 6 bases; bases outside gene matches: 10. The germline gives CDR1 ENHRY, CDR2 SYGVKD. Here the CDR3 reads CATRPGQGVHGYTF. Here the CDR3 DNA reads TGTGCCACCCGCCCGGGACAGGGGGTCCATGGCTACACCTTC.

This clone has only one observation. The rearrangement uses TRBV5-5 and TRBJ1-1; D perhaps matches TRBD1 (6 bases). V lost 3 bases to trimming and J lost 0 bases, with 12 bases between them. The CDR3 contains 15 residues. The germline gives CDR1 SGHKS, CDR2 YYEKEE (reference sequence). The CDR3 DNA follows: TGTGCCAGCAGCTCTACGGGACATTTGAACACTGAAGCTTTCTTT. Translated, it gives CASSSTGHLNTEAFF.

A single count supports this clone. The gene calls are TRBV4-2 and TRBJ1-2, with D uncertain. The CDR3 has 13 amino acids. Trimming removed 1 base at V and 5 bases at J, with 8 bases between. CDR1 is LGHNA, CDR2 YNFKEQ, per germline. CDR3 in amino acids: CASSQVSGYGYTF. For the CDR3, the DNA is TGTGCCAGCAGCCAAGTATCAGGATATGGCTACACCTTC.

This sequence joins TRBV27 and TRBJ1-2; perhaps TRBD1 as D (6 bases). The CDR3 runs to 15 residues. Germline values: CDR1 MNHEY, CDR2 SMNVEV (reference sequence). Between the trimmed V and J ends, which lost 4 bases and 7 bases, there was a span of 19 bases. CDR3 protein: CASSSRSGALGGYTF. CDR3 nucleotides: TGTGCCAGCAGTTCTCGGTCAGGGGCACTAGGTGGCTACACCTTC.

The V call is TRBV5-8, the J call TRBJ2-3; tentative D call: TRBD1 (5 bases). The CDR3 is made up of 15 amino acids. Germline CDR1 is SGHTS and CDR2 is YDEGEE. The ends were cut back, 0 bases at V and 0 bases at J, with 8 bases in the middle. Here the CDR3 DNA reads TGTGCCAGCAGCTTGGGACAGTCTAGCACAGATACGCAGTATTTT. This translates into CASSLGQSSTDTQYF. Full variable domain (remainder filled in from reference TRBV5-8 and TRBJ2-3): EAGVTQSPTHLIKTRGQQATLRCSPISGHTSVYWYQQALGLGLQFLLWYDEGEERNRGNFPPRFSGRQFPNYSSELNVNALELEDSALYLCASSLGQSSTDTQYFGPGTRLTVL.

The gene calls are TRBV5-1 and TRBJ1-2; 8 nucleotides line up with TRBD1. The CDR3 totals 16 residues. Trimming cost V 0 bases and J 8 bases; bases outside gene matches: 12. Germline V gene data show CDR1 as SGHRS and CDR2 as YFSETQ. The CDR3 loop reads CASSLEPDRVIKGYTF. The CDR3 nucleotides are TGCGCCAGCAGCTTGGAACCGGACAGGGTGATCAAGGGCTACACCTTC.

V gene TRBV19 combines with J gene TRBJ1-2; no reliable D call. The CDR3 contains 14 residues. The germline V gene has CDR1 LNHDA and CDR2 SQIVND (reference sequence). V was trimmed by 5 bases and J by 0 bases, leaving 10 bases between them. CDR3 region: CASSSTRTNYGYTF. DNA of the CDR3: TGTGCCAGTAGTTCTACGAGGACTAACTATGGCTACACCTTC.

The chain carries TRBV6-2 or TRBV6-3 and TRBJ2-4, with TRBD1 matching over 8 bases. The length of the CDR3 is 17 residues. Germline values: CDR1 MNHEY, CDR2 SVGEGT. J was trimmed by 2 bases and V by 7 bases; bases with no gene match: 13. CDR3 in DNA: TGTGCCAGCACCCCTAGGGCAGGGGGCGAACCCAAAAACATTCAGTACTTC. It translates to CASTPRAGGEPKNIQYF.

The chain is built from TRBV10-3 and TRBJ2-3; D perhaps matches TRBD1 (6 bases). CDR3 length equals 13 residues. Germline loops: CDR1 ENHRY, CDR2 SYGVKD. The CDR3 reads CAALGASTDTQYF. CDR3 DNA: TGTGCTGCTTTGGGGGCTAGCACAGATACGCAGTATTTT.

The CDR3 reads CASSLAPGTNEKLFF. The CDR3 region has the DNA TGTGCCAGCAGCTTAGCGCCCGGGACTAATGAAAAACTGTTTTTT. The chain carries TRBV7-7 and TRBJ1-4; D remains ambiguous. The CDR3 contains 15 residues. Germline V gene data show CDR1 as SSHAT and CDR2 as FNYEAQ (reference sequence). V was pared by 0 bases and J by 2 bases, with 7 bases between.

The chain links TRBV7-2 to TRBJ1-1; D is ambiguous. The CDR3 spans 16 residues. Germline V gives CDR1 SGHTA, CDR2 FQGNSA. The V and J ends lost 1 base and 13 bases respectively, with 25 bases between them. The CDR3 region is CASSLGAGWRAGSDFF. The CDR3 region has the DNA TGTGCCAGCAGCTTAGGGGCTGGGTGGAGGGCCGGTAGCGATTTCTTT. The whole variable domain, filled in from reference TRBV7-2 and TRBJ1-1, reads GAGVSQSPSNKVTEKGKDVELRCDPISGHTALYWYRQSLGQGLEFLIYFQGNSAPDKSGLPSDRFSAERTGGSVSTLTIQRTQQEDSAVYLCASSLGAGWRAGSDFFGQGTRLTVV.

The rearrangement links TRBV14 to TRBJ1-4, with D maybe TRBD1 (5 bases). The CDR3 totals 14 residues. Germline values: CDR1 SGHDN, CDR2 FVKESK. Trimming cost V 2 bases and J 7 bases, with 11 bases left between them. CDR3 DNA sequence: TGTGCCAGCAGCCAATCCCGGGGGGGTGAAAAACTGTTTTTT. Translating gives CASSQSRGGEKLFF. The complete variable domain, with remaining parts taken from reference TRBV14 and TRBJ1-4, reads EAGVTQFPSHSVIEKGQTVTLRCDPISGHDNLYWYRRVMGKEIKFLLHFVKESKQDESGMPNNRFLAERTGGTYSTLKVQPAELEDSGVYFCASSQSRGGEKLFFGSGTQLSVL.

There are a few counts of this clone. The genes are TRBV6-4 and TRBJ2-3, with D possibly matching TRBD2 (5 bases). The CDR3 contains 17 residues. The V end lost 3 bases, the J end lost 0 bases, and 16 bases lay between the germline ends. Germline loops: CDR1 MRHNA, CDR2 SNTAGT. CDR3 sequence reads: CASSEGPGGPSTDTQYF. The CDR3, as DNA: TGTGCCAGCAGTGAGGGCCCGGGCGGGCCTAGCACAGATACGCAGTATTTT.

The chain has TRBV4-1 and TRBJ2-3; TRBD2 agrees at 12 bases. V was clipped by 4 bases and J by 4 bases; unmatched bases: 12. This CDR3 has 18 amino acids. Germline values: CDR1 MGHRA, CDR2 YSYEKL. CDR3 sequence (DNA): TGCGCCAGCAGCCCGCAAGAGTCTAGCGGGGGGGTTGCAGATACGCAGTATTTT. It yields the protein CASSPQESSGGVADTQYF.

The chain uses TRBV11-3 and TRBJ2-1; 8 nucleotides line up with TRBD1. From germline, CDR1 is SGHNT and CDR2 YENEEA. V shed 8 bases, J shed 5 bases, and the junction held 14 bases outside the gene matches. This CDR3 is 16 amino acids long. The CDR3 bases are TGTGCCAGCCAACGGACAGGGAGTGGGATGGACAATGAGCAGTTCTTC. This sequence encodes CASQRTGSGMDNEQFF.

V usage is TRBV18 and J usage is TRBJ1-2, with 7 positions matching TRBD1. V shed 3 bases and J 4 bases; nucleotides not matched to a gene: 5. This CDR3 has 14 residues. Germline V gene lookup returns CDR1 KGHSH and CDR2 LQKENI. The CDR3 is CASSPETGFYGYTF. CDR3 in DNA: TGTGCCAGCTCACCCGAGACAGGGTTCTATGGCTACACCTTC.

The chain is built from TRBV3-1 (or the pseudogene TRBV3-2) and TRBJ2-7; D is perhaps TRBD1 (6 bases). The CDR3 runs to 16 residues. Trimming took 0 bases from V and 0 from J, leaving 12 bases between them. Germline V CDR1 and CDR2: LGHDT, YNNKEL (reference sequence). The CDR3 spells CASSQDLDSDSYEQYF. The CDR3 DNA is TGTGCCAGCAGCCAAGATCTGGACAGCGACTCCTACGAGCAGTACTTC.

V is TRBV7-9 and J is TRBJ1-6; maybe TRBD1 (6 bases). V lost 0 bases to trimming and J lost 7 bases, with 10 bases between them. The CDR3 runs 15 residues. Germline V lookup: CDR1 SEHNR, CDR2 FQNEAQ (reference sequence). CDR3: CASSLAQGYNSPLHF. The DNA for the CDR3 is TGTGCCAGCAGCTTAGCTCAGGGGTACAATTCACCCCTCCACTTT.

The chain recombines TRBV12-3 or TRBV12-4 with TRBJ1-1; TRBD1 might be the D (6 bases). With 3 bases removed from V and 5 bases from J, the gap between germline ends came to 10 bases. The CDR3 extends over 13 amino acids. In nucleotides, the CDR3 is TGTGCCAGCAGTTTCGGGGGGCTTACTGAAGCTTTCTTT. Its translation is CASSFGGLTEAFF.

The V and J genes are TRBV5-1 and TRBJ2-3, with 8 bases fitting TRBD2. Germline CDR1 is SGHRS and CDR2 is YFSETQ. This CDR3 is 14 amino acids long. Trimming took 6 bases from V and 2 from J; bases not matched to a gene: 5. CDR3 nucleotides: TGCGCCAGCAAACTAGCGGAGAACACAGATACGCAGTATTTT. Translation: CASKLAENTDTQYF.

This CDR3 is CATGTGANTEAFF. The DNA for the CDR3 is TGTGCCACAGGGACAGGGGCGAACACTGAAGCTTTCTTT. The V call is TRBV12-3 or TRBV12-4, the J call TRBJ1-1; 10 bases map to TRBD1. J gave up 1 base and V 10 bases, and 3 bases lay outside the gene matches. The length of the CDR3 is 13 residues.

The V gene is TRBV2, the J gene TRBJ2-2; 9 bases line up with TRBD1. The CDR3 runs 16 residues. Germline values: CDR1 SNHLY, CDR2 FYNNEI. V dropped 8 bases and J dropped 3; count of bases not matched to a gene: 10. CDR3 DNA: TGTGCCAGCCGACCAACAGGGGGCGCGGACACCGGGGAGCTGTTTTTT. Translation gives CASRPTGGADTGELFF. The whole variable domain, remainder taken from reference TRBV2 and TRBJ2-2, is EPEVTQTPSHQVTQMGQEVILRCVPISNHLYFYWYRQILGQKVEFLVSFYNNEISEKSEIFDDQFSVERPDGSNFTLKIRSTKLEDSAMYFCASRPTGGADTGELFFGEGSRLTVL.

The chain combines TRBV12-5 with TRBJ1-2; the match to TRBD1 covers 7 bases. With 6 bases clipped from V and 0 bases from J, the junction kept 10 bases outside the gene matches. Germline CDR1 and CDR2: LGHNT and FRNRAP. The CDR3 covers 16 residues. This CDR3 reads CASGTWDRTSNYGYTF. CDR3 sequence (DNA): TGTGCTAGTGGAACCTGGGACAGAACGTCTAACTATGGCTACACCTTC.

J is TRBJ1-2 and V is TRBV6-5; 7 bases map to TRBD1. CDR1 and CDR2 from the germline V gene are MNHEY and SVGAGI. The CDR3 runs 13 residues. Trimming removed 7 bases from V and 6 bases from J; junction bases left unmatched: 8. Here the CDR3 reads CASKGTAGHGYTF. CDR3 sequence (DNA): TGTGCCAGCAAAGGGACAGCCGGGCATGGCTACACCTTC.